The 18 T cell receptor beta chains reported below all come from one sample, sequenced in a study of blood T cell repertoires in COVID-19. Clones were sequenced by immunoSEQ multiplex PCR, and TCRdb holds only the in-frame ones, with some missing. The data contain over 250,000 clones, about nine tenths of them singletons. The sample consisted of PBMCs or T cells enriched from blood (not recorded which). The source of these receptors is a woman aged 55-70 years who had recovered from COVID-19.

J is TRBJ1-6 and V is TRBV19; no reliable D call. This CDR3 has 15 residues. CDR1 and CDR2 (germline): LNHDA, SQIVND (reference sequence). V was trimmed by 5 bases and J by 6 bases, leaving 14 bases between them. This CDR3 is CASSEGFIVNSPLHF. The CDR3 nucleotides are TGTGCCAGTAGTGAGGGATTCATTGTTAATTCACCCCTCCACTTT.

The sample holds a few counts of this clone. V usage is TRBV11-3 and J usage is TRBJ2-2; D gene ambiguous. CDR3 size: 14 residues. Trimming took 3 bases from V and 4 from J, leaving 9 bases between them. Germline V gives CDR1 SGHNT, CDR2 YENEEA. Here the CDR3 reads CASSLSRLTGELFF. CDR3 coding DNA: TGTGCCAGCAGCTTGAGTCGTCTCACCGGGGAGCTGTTTTTT.

The chain uses TRBV5-1 and TRBJ1-5, with a possible D match to TRBD1 (6 bases). The V and J ends lost 1 base and 7 bases respectively, with 15 bases between them. The germline CDR1 and CDR2 sequences are SGHRS and YFSETQ. This CDR3 spans 15 amino acids. CDR3 loop: CASSLRGGPLQPQHF. The CDR3 DNA reads TGCGCCAGCAGCTTGCGAGGGGGTCCGTTACAGCCCCAGCATTTT.

The chain joins TRBV9 to TRBJ1-1, with TRBD1 matching over 7 bases. The CDR3 runs 16 residues. Trimming at V came to 0 bases and at J to 1 base, leaving 6 bases not matched to a gene. Germline-derived CDR1 and CDR2 are SGDLS and YYNGEE. The CDR3 reads CASSVEGAGGNTEAFF. The CDR3 coding sequence is TGTGCCAGCAGCGTAGAGGGGGCAGGGGGGAACACTGAAGCTTTCTTT.

The chain joins TRBV11-2 to TRBJ1-3, with D hard to call. CDR1 and CDR2 from the germline V gene are SGHAT and FQNNGV. The CDR3 length is 16 residues. Trimming cost V 1 base and J 0 bases, with 10 bases left between them. The CDR3 region is CASSLGPGNSGNTIYF. As DNA, the CDR3 is TGTGCCAGCAGCTTAGGCCCGGGGAACTCTGGAAACACCATATATTTT.

The chain has TRBV6-5 and TRBJ2-7; D may be TRBD1 (6 bases). Germline loops: CDR1 MNHEY, CDR2 SVGAGI. Trimming cost V 6 bases and J 3 bases, with 18 bases left between them. This CDR3 region has 15 residues. In DNA, the CDR3 is TGTGCCAGCAGCCCCATGACAGGATCTCTCTACGAGCAGTACTTC. This codes for CASSPMTGSLYEQYF.

The chain joins TRBV4-2 to TRBJ2-7; weak D call: TRBD2 (5 bases). The germline CDR1 and CDR2 sequences are LGHNA and YNFKEQ. The CDR3 covers 15 residues. V was cut by 5 bases and J by 6 bases, with 20 bases left in between. The CDR3 is CASSSLGPEVGEQYF. The DNA for the CDR3 is TGTGCCAGCAGCTCCCTAGGACCGGAGGTGGGCGAGCAGTACTTC.

This rearrangement joins TRBV6-4 to TRBJ2-3, with 8 bases identical to TRBD2. V lost 4 bases, J lost 0 bases, and 3 bases stayed unmatched. Germline lookup yields CDR1 MRHNA and CDR2 SNTAGT. CDR3 length equals 15 residues. The CDR3 coding sequence is TGTGCCAGCAGTGCGTCGGGAGGGAGCACAGATACGCAGTATTTT. Translation gives CASSASGGSTDTQYF.

The V call is TRBV3-1 (or the pseudogene TRBV3-2), the J call TRBJ1-6; no reliable D call. This CDR3 is 15 amino acids long. V was trimmed by 3 bases and J by 9 bases, leaving 15 bases between them. Germline V gene lookup returns CDR1 LGHDT and CDR2 YNNKEL (reference sequence). The DNA for the CDR3 is TGTGCCAGCAGCCAGAGTATTGGAGGAGGTTCACCCCTCCACTTT. The encoded protein is CASSQSIGGGSPLHF.

V is TRBV3-1 (or the pseudogene TRBV3-2) and J is TRBJ2-2; 8 nucleotides line up with TRBD1. V lost 4 bases, J lost 7 bases, and 8 bases stayed unmatched. There are 15 residues in the CDR3. Germline V gives CDR1 LGHDT, CDR2 YNNKEL (reference sequence). CDR3 sequence: CASSPGQGGSGELFF. Here the CDR3 DNA reads TGTGCCAGCAGCCCCGGACAGGGTGGGAGCGGGGAGCTGTTTTTT.

This clone was seen just once. Additional DNA sequences in this sample encode the identical CDR3. This rearrangement joins TRBV9 to TRBJ1-1, with D possibly TRBD1 on 5 matching bases. V lost 0 bases, J lost 0 bases, and 9 bases lay in between. The CDR3 covers 15 residues. Germline assignment: CDR1 SGDLS and CDR2 YYNGEE. The CDR3 region has the DNA TGTGCCAGCAGCGTAGGCTTGGGGCTGAACACTGAAGCTTTCTTT. This sequence encodes CASSVGLGLNTEAFF.

Only a few counts were recorded for this clone. This chain uses TRBV7-2 with TRBJ1-1; unclear D gene. CDR1 SGHTA and CDR2 FQGNSA come from the germline V gene. Trimming left V 1 base short and J 0 bases short, with 6 bases between. The CDR3 runs to 14 residues. CDR3 protein: CASSLGHLNTEAFF. In DNA, the CDR3 is TGTGCCAGCAGCTTAGGACATTTGAACACTGAAGCTTTCTTT. Full variable domain (outside the CDR3, taken from reference TRBV7-2 and TRBJ1-1): GAGVSQSPSNKVTEKGKDVELRCDPISGHTALYWYRQSLGQGLEFLIYFQGNSAPDKSGLPSDRFSAERTGGSVSTLTIQRTQQEDSAVYLCASSLGHLNTEAFFGQGTRLTVV.

The rearrangement links TRBV29-1 to TRBJ2-1; the match to TRBD2 covers 8 bases. This CDR3 spans 14 amino acids. After removal of 7 bases from V and 3 bases from J, the junction contained 8 bases not matched to a gene. Germline CDR1 SQVTM, CDR2 ANQGSEA. For the CDR3, the DNA is TGCAGCGCCATTAGCGGGGTCCTCTACAATGAGCAGTTCTTC. It translates to CSAISGVLYNEQFF.

This chain links TRBV28 with TRBJ1-2; 8 positions agree with TRBD1. The germline V gene has CDR1 MDHEN and CDR2 SYDVKM. The CDR3 sequence is 15 residues long. V was pared by 5 bases and J by 8 bases, with 13 bases of the junction left unmatched. The CDR3 protein is CASSTRTGKVEGYTF. CDR3 in DNA: TGTGCCAGCAGTACCCGGACAGGGAAGGTAGAAGGCTACACCTTC.

V usage is TRBV9 and J usage is TRBJ2-2; possible D gene TRBD1, 6 bases. Germline V gives CDR1 SGDLS, CDR2 YYNGEE. The CDR3 runs 16 residues. V was shortened by 4 bases and J by 4 bases, with 17 bases between the two germline ends. The CDR3 coding sequence is TGTGCCAGCAGCCCAAGTACAGGGTCGGGCACCGGGGAGCTGTTTTTT. Protein: CASSPSTGSGTGELFF.

This chain uses TRBV28 with TRBJ2-6, with 7 bases that match TRBD1. The CDR3 consists of 15 residues. Germline V gene sequence: CDR1 MDHEN, CDR2 SYDVKM. Trimming at V came to 7 bases and at J to 2 bases, leaving 5 bases not matched to a gene. The CDR3 here is CASTLDRAGANVLTF. DNA of the CDR3: TGTGCCAGCACCCTAGACAGGGCTGGGGCCAACGTCCTGACTTTC.

The J gene is TRBJ1-2, the V gene TRBV16; 9 nucleotides align to TRBD1. This CDR3 region has 14 residues. From germline, CDR1 is KGHSY and CDR2 FQNENV. Germline trimming cut 2 bases from V and 3 bases from J; bases unmatched to any gene: 1. CDR3 bases: TGTGCCAGCAGCCAAGACAGGGGGGACTATGGCTACACCTTC. Encoded protein: CASSQDRGDYGYTF.

This clone was seen just once. The rearrangement uses TRBV28 and TRBJ1-4; 9 nucleotides line up with TRBD1. Unmatched junction bases numbered 8, after V lost 4 bases and J lost 8 bases. Germline V gene lookup returns CDR1 MDHEN and CDR2 SYDVKM. The CDR3 is made up of 15 amino acids. Here the CDR3 reads CASSSPGQGGEKLFF. CDR3 bases: TGTGCCAGCAGTTCCCCGGGACAGGGAGGCGAAAAACTGTTTTTT. The whole variable domain, remainder taken from reference TRBV28 and TRBJ1-4, is DVKVTQSSRYLVKRTGEKVFLECVQDMDHENMFWYRQDPGLGLRLIYFSYDVKMKEKGDIPEGYSVSREKKERFSLILESASTNQTSMYLCASSSPGQGGEKLFFGSGTQLSVL.